This passage covers 4 T cell receptor beta chains from one sample sequenced in a study of T-cell memory formation after mild COVID-19. TCRdb re-derived calls from the 5' RACE reads in MiXCR, one entry per CDR3 protein. The table has approximately 50,000 distinct CDR3 sequences, more than 10% seen once. Specimen: PBMCs or a T cell subset sorted from them (not recorded which). The receptor set was obtained from a man aged 18 to 29 who had mild COVID-19 (a few samples of this study predate the infection). Cell type and time point are not known.

V and J are TRBV10-3 and TRBJ1-2, with 9 positions matching TRBD1. The CDR3 is made up of 12 amino acids. The V gene's germline CDR1 is ENHRY and CDR2 SYGVKD. J gave up 7 bases and V 8 bases, and 5 bases lay outside the gene matches. Here the CDR3 reads CAILQGASGYTF. In DNA, the CDR3 is TGTGCCATCCTACAGGGGGCAAGTGGCTACACCTTC.

This chain connects TRBV7-9 to TRBJ2-1; maybe TRBD2 (6 bases). This CDR3 has 14 residues. Germline-derived CDR1 and CDR2 are SEHNR and FQNEAQ (reference sequence). Between the trimmed V and J ends, which lost 5 bases and 2 bases, there was a span of 10 bases. Here the CDR3 DNA reads TGTGCCAGCAGCCCCGGGACTCCCTACAATGAGCAGTTCTTC. It yields the protein CASSPGTPYNEQFF. Supplemented by reference TRBV7-9 and TRBJ2-1, the full variable domain reads DTGVSQNPRHKITKRGQNVTFRCDPISEHNRLYWYRQTLGQGPEFLTYFQNEAQLEKSRLLSDRFSAERPKGSFSTLEIQRTEQGDSAMYLCASSPGTPYNEQFFGPGTRLTVL.

CDR3 sequence reads: CASSSPGGLETQYF. The CDR3 nucleotides are TGTGCCAGCAGTTCCCCCGGAGGTTTGGAGACCCAGTACTTC. The chain recombines TRBV28 with TRBJ2-5, with a tentative D call TRBD2 (5 bases). There are 14 residues in the CDR3. The V gene lost 4 bases and the J gene lost 5 bases, with 14 bases spanning the gap. Germline V gives CDR1 MDHEN, CDR2 SYDVKM.

The rearrangement links TRBV20-1 to TRBJ2-7; D possibly corresponds to TRBD1 (5 bases). CDR1 DFQATT and CDR2 SNEGSKA come from the germline V gene (reference sequence). V gave up 4 bases and J gave up 1 base, with 8 bases separating them. The CDR3 has 12 amino acids. In DNA, the CDR3 is TGCAGTGCTAAGGACAAATCCTACGAGCAGTACTTC. It encodes CSAKDKSYEQYF.